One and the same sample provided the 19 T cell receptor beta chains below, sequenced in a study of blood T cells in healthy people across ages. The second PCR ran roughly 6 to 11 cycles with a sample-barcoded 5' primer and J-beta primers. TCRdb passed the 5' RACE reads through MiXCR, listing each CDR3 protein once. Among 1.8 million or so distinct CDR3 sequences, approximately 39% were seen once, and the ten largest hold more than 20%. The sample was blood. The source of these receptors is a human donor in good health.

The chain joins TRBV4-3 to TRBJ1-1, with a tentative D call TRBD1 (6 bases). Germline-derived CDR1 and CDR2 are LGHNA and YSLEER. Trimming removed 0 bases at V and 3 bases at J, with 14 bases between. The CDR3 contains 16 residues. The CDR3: CASSQDRYRVDTEAFF. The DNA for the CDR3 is TGCGCCAGCAGCCAAGATAGGTACAGGGTGGACACTGAAGCTTTCTTT.

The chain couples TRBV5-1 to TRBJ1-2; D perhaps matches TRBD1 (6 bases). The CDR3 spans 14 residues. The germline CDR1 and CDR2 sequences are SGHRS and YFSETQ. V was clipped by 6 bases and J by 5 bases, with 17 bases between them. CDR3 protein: CASTPGGGPYGYTF. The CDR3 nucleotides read TGCGCCAGCACCCCGGGAGGGGGACCTTATGGCTACACCTTC.

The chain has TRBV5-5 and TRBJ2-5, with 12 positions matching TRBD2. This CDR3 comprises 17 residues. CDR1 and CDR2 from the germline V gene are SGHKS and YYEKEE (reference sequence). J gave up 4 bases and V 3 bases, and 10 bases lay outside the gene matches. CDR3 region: CASSWRASGGAGETQYF. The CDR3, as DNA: TGTGCCAGCAGCTGGAGGGCTAGCGGGGGGGCCGGAGAGACCCAGTACTTC.

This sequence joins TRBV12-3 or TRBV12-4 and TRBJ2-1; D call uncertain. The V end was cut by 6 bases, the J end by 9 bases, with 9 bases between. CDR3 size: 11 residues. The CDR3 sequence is CASRLSAEQFF. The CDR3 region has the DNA TGTGCCAGCAGGTTAAGCGCTGAGCAGTTCTTC.

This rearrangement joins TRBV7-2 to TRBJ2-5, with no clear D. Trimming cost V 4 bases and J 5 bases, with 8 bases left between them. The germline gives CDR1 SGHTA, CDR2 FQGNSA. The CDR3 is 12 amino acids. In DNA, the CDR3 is TGTGCCAGCAGCTCGAAAAGGGAGACCCAGTACTTC. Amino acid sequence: CASSSKRETQYF.

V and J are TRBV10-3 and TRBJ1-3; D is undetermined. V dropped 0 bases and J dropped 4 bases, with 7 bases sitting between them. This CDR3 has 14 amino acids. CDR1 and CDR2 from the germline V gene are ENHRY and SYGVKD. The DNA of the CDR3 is TGTGCCATCAGTGAGTCCGGTGACGGAAACACCATATATTTT. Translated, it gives CAISESGDGNTIYF.

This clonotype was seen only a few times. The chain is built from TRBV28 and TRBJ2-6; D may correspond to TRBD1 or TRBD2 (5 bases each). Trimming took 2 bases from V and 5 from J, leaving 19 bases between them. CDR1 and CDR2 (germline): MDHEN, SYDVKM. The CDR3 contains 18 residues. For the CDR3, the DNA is TGTGCCAGCAGTTTAACATATTCTTGGGGACGGAGGGCCAACGTCCTGACTTTC. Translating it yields CASSLTYSWGRRANVLTF.

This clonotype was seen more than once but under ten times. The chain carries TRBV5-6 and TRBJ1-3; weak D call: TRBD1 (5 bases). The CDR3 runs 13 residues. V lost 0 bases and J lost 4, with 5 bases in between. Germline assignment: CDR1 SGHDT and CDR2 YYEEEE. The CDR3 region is CASSLDRGNTIYF. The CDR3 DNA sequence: TGTGCCAGCAGCTTGGACAGGGGAAACACCATATATTTT. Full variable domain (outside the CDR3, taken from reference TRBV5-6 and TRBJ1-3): DAGVTQSPTHLIKTRGQQVTLRCSPKSGHDTVSWYQQALGQGPQFIFQYYEEEERQRGNFPDRFSGHQFPNYSSELNVNALLLGDSALYLCASSLDRGNTIYFGEGSWLTVV.

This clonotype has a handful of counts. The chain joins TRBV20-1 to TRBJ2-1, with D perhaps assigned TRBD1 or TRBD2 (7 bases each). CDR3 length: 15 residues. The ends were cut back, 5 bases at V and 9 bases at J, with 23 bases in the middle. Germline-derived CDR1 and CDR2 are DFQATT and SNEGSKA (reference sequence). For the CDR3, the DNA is TGCAGTGCTGGAGTCAGGGGGGGCCGGTGGAGTGAGCAGTTCTTC. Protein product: CSAGVRGGRWSEQFF.

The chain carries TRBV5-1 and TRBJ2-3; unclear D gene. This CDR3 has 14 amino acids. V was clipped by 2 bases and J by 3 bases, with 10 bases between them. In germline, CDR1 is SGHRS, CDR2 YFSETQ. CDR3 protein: CASSFNRWTDTQYF. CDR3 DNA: TGCGCCAGCAGCTTTAACCGGTGGACAGATACGCAGTATTTT.

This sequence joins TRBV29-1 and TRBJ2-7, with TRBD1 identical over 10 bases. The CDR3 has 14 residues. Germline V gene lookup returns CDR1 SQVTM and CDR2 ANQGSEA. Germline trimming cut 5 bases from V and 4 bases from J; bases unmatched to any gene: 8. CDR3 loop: CSVPGQGDPYEQYF. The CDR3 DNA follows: TGCAGCGTTCCTGGACAGGGGGACCCTTACGAGCAGTACTTC.

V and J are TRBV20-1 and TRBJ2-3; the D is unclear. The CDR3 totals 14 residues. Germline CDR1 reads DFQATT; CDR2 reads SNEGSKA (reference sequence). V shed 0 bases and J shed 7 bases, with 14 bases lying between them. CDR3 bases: TGCAGTGCTAGAGATAACCCCTGGCCCAATACGCAGTATTTT. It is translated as CSARDNPWPNTQYF.

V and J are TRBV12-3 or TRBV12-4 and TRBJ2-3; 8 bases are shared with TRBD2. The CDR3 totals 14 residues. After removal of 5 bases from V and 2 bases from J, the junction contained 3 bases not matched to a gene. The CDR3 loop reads CASSGSGATDTQYF. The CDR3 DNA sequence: TGTGCCAGCAGTGGTAGCGGGGCCACAGATACGCAGTATTTT.

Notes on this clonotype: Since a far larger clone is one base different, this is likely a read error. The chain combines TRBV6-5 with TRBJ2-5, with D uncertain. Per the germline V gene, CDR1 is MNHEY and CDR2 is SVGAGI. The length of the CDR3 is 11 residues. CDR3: CAGSYRETQYF. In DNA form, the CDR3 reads TGTGCCGGCAGTTACCGAGAGACCCAGTACTTC.

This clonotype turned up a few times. This CDR3 is CASSQDIGGRGRETQYF. The CDR3 DNA reads as TGTGCCAGCAGCCAAGATATCGGGGGGCGAGGGCGAGAGACCCAGTACTTC. The V gene is TRBV3-1, the J gene TRBJ2-5, with TRBD2 as a possible D gene (7 bases). Trimming pared 0 bases from V and 4 bases from J, leaving 18 bases between. The V gene's germline CDR1 is LGHDT and CDR2 YNNKEL (reference sequence). The CDR3 sequence is 17 residues long.

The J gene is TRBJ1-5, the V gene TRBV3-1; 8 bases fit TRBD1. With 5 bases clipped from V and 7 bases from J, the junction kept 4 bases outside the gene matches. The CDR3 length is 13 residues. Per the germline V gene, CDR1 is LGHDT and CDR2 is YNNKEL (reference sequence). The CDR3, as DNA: TGTGCCAGCAGCAAGGACAGGGCGCAGCCCCAGCATTTT. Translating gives CASSKDRAQPQHF. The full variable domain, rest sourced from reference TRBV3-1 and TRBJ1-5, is DTAVSQTPKYLVTQMGNDKSIKCEQNLGHDTMYWYKQDSKKFLKIMFSYNNKELIINETVPNRFSPKSPDKAHLNLHINSLELGDSAVYFCASSKDRAQPQHFGDGTRLSIL.

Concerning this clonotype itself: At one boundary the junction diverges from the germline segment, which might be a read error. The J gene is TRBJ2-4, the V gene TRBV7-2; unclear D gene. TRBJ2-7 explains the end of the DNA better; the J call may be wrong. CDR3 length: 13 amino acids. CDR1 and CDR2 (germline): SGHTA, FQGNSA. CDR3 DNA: TGTGACAGCAGCGACCTCAGGACCTACGAGCAGTACTTC. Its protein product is CDSSDLRTYEQYF.

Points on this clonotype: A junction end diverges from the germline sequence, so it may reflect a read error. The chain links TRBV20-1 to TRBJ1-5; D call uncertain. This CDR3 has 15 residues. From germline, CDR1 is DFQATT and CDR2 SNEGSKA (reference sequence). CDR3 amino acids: CIARERVQVNQPQHF. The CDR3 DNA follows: TGCATTGCTAGAGAACGAGTTCAGGTCAATCAGCCCCAGCATTTT.

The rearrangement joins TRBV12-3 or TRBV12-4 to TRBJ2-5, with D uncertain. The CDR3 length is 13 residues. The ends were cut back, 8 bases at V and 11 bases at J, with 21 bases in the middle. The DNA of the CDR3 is TGTGCCAGCCGCTTTCGAGTCTACAATGAGCAGTACTTC. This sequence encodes CASRFRVYNEQYF.